The present T cell receptor beta chain was sequenced within a study of response to subunit inactivated influenza vaccine. This clonotype showed up just a few times. Losses at the gene ends were 4 bases for V and 5 bases for J; bases not matched to a gene: 6. This CDR3 contains 14 residues. CDR1 is SGHRS, CDR2 YFSETQ, per germline. In TCRdb, the RT-PCR reads were re-called with MiXCR into one record per CDR3 protein. The data contain more than 450,000 distinct CDR3 sequences, approximately 11% of them singletons. In addition, the sample was reused for a study of T cells expressing NK-cell markers. That source adds: Generation of TCR beta cDNA was performed by 5'RACE template switching incorporating UMIs. Source material for TCR beta repertoires consisted of sorted CD3+CD56+NKG2C+, CD3+CD56+NKG2C- and CD3+CD56-NKG2C+ T cells. The sequencing cohort of eight donors included seven HCMV-seropositive individuals and one seronegative individual.

The chain combines TRBV5-1 with TRBJ2-3, with TRBD1 matching 8 bases. The sequenced sample was PBMCs from blood, obtained on the day of vaccination. This receptor was obtained from a man in his forties or fifties who received an inactivated influenza vaccine. CDR3 in amino acids: CASSIGQGGDTQYF. The CDR3 DNA follows: TGCGCCAGCAGCATCGGACAGGGCGGAGATACGCAGTATTTT.